Listed here are 21 T cell receptor beta chains from one sample, sequenced in a study of shared clonotypes between healthy human individuals. Sequenced by immunoSEQ multiplex PCR; TCRdb stores in-frame clones only, minus some. The profile shows fewer than 800,000 clones, roughly nine tenths of them singletons. As defined, naive CD8 cells were CD45RO-negative and positively selected for CCR7, with terminally differentiated effector memory CD45RA+ cells excluded. Sequencing was done on a sample of naive CD8+ T cells sorted from blood. These receptors came from a young man in good health.

The chain has TRBV11-2 and TRBJ1-4; a weak D match, TRBD1 (6 bases). V lost 2 bases and J 4 bases, leaving 11 bases between the germline ends. The germline gives CDR1 SGHAT, CDR2 FQNNGV. The CDR3 extends over 15 amino acids. CDR3 in DNA: TGTGCCAGCAGCTTAAAGGGGGGGTATAATGAAAAACTGTTTTTT. Its translation: CASSLKGGYNEKLFF.

This rearrangement joins TRBV7-9 to TRBJ2-2; D gene unclear. The V and J ends lost 5 bases and 5 bases respectively, with 18 bases between them. The CDR3 extends over 16 amino acids. CDR1 is SEHNR, CDR2 FQNEAQ, per germline (reference sequence). The CDR3 loop is CASSLNAAARTGELFF. The CDR3 nucleotides read TGTGCCAGCAGCCTGAACGCGGCTGCGAGGACCGGGGAGCTGTTTTTT.

V gene TRBV11-2 combines with J gene TRBJ1-1; no firm D call. This CDR3 spans 12 amino acids. CDR1 is SGHAT and CDR2 is FQNNGV in the germline V gene. The ends were cut back, 6 bases at V and 7 bases at J, with 12 bases in the middle. For the CDR3, the DNA is TGTGCCAGCAGGATGGGAGGGAATGAAGCTTTCTTT. As protein: CASRMGGNEAFF.

The chain recombines TRBV7-9 with TRBJ2-1, with 10 bases aligning to TRBD2. The ends lost 6 bases at V and 5 bases at J; junction bases unmatched: 16. The CDR3 spans 18 residues. Germline CDR1 SEHNR, CDR2 FQNEAQ (reference sequence). The CDR3 DNA is TGTGCCAGCAGTTCCGTAGCGGGAGGTACCACAACAAACAATGAGCAGTTCTTC. Protein sequence: CASSSVAGGTTTNNEQFF.

This chain uses TRBV11-2 with TRBJ2-2; tentative D call: TRBD2 (5 bases). CDR3 size: 17 residues. Germline CDR1 reads SGHAT; CDR2 reads FQNNGV. V was shortened by 0 bases and J by 5 bases, with 16 bases between the two germline ends. The CDR3, as DNA: TGTGCCAGCAGCTTAGAGGGCAGCTTAGCGAGTACCGGGGAGCTGTTTTTT. Protein: CASSLEGSLASTGELFF.

The chain links TRBV6-5 to TRBJ2-2, with 7 bases that match TRBD1. The V gene end was trimmed by 6 bases and the J gene end by 2 bases; junction bases not matched to a gene: 3. The CDR3 has 14 amino acids. Germline assignment: CDR1 MNHEY and CDR2 SVGAGI. The CDR3, as DNA: TGTGCCAGCAGACAGGGGAGTAACACCGGGGAGCTGTTTTTT. Amino acids: CASRQGSNTGELFF.

CDR3 region: CASSKELAGVSGGELFF. The CDR3 nucleotides read TGTGCCAGCAGCAAGGAACTAGCGGGAGTGTCCGGCGGGGAGCTGTTTTTT. This sequence joins TRBV9 and TRBJ2-2, with 11 bases that match TRBD2. The CDR3 runs to 17 residues. Germline V gives CDR1 SGDLS, CDR2 YYNGEE. The V and J ends lost 4 bases and 7 bases, in that order; junction bases with no gene match: 12.

The chain links TRBV27 to TRBJ2-2; D could derive from TRBD1 or TRBD2 (5 bases each). Trimming left V 4 bases short and J 5 bases short, with 17 bases between. Per germline, CDR1 MNHEY and CDR2 SMNVEV (reference sequence). This CDR3 contains 16 residues. The CDR3 reads CASSSTGTKGTGELFF. DNA for the CDR3: TGTGCCAGCAGTTCCACTGGGACGAAAGGGACCGGGGAGCTGTTTTTT.

Only a few counts were recorded for this clone. The rearrangement joins TRBV19 to TRBJ1-3, with unresolved D. Trimming took 8 bases from V and 8 from J, leaving 10 bases between them. The CDR3 consists of 11 residues. Germline V gene data show CDR1 as LNHDA and CDR2 as SQIVND (reference sequence). The CDR3 sequence: CASPAWDTIYF. The CDR3 coding sequence is TGTGCCAGTCCGGCTTGGGACACCATATATTTT. The variable domain in full, with the rest retrieved from reference TRBV19 and TRBJ1-3, is DGGITQSPKYLFRKEGQNVTLSCEQNLNHDAMYWYRQDPGQGLRLIYYSQIVNDFQKGDIAEGYSVSREKKESFPLTVTSAQKNPTAFYLCASPAWDTIYFGEGSWLTVV.

The chain is built from TRBV27 and TRBJ2-1; D gene unclear. This CDR3 comprises 13 residues. The V gene lost 3 bases and the J gene lost 5 bases, with 8 bases spanning the gap. Germline V gene data show CDR1 as MNHEY and CDR2 as SMNVEV (reference sequence). The CDR3 here is CASSFTKNNEQFF. The CDR3, as DNA: TGTGCCAGCAGTTTTACCAAGAACAATGAGCAGTTCTTC.

The chain joins TRBV7-3 to TRBJ2-7; 8 bases align to TRBD1. Germline lookup yields CDR1 SGHTA and CDR2 FQGTGA. The CDR3 is 15 amino acids. V was clipped by 0 bases and J by 2 bases; unmatched bases: 3. The CDR3 DNA reads TGTGCCAGCAGCTTAACGGGGACAGGCCCCTACGAGCAGTACTTC. Amino acid sequence: CASSLTGTGPYEQYF.

The chain is built from TRBV6-6 and TRBJ2-1; 7 bases are shared with TRBD2. The CDR3 runs to 15 residues. From germline, CDR1 is MNHNY and CDR2 SVGAGI (reference sequence). The V gene end was trimmed by 6 bases and the J gene end by 7 bases; junction bases not matched to a gene: 12. CDR3 DNA sequence: TGTGCCAGCAGCCAACTAGCGAAAACTTATAATGAGCAGTTCTTC. Translation: CASSQLAKTYNEQFF.

This chain joins TRBV30 and TRBJ2-7; TRBD1 might be the D (6 bases). The CDR3 runs 15 residues. Trimming stripped 2 bases from V and 5 bases from J, with 19 bases between. Looked up from germline, CDR1 is GTSNPN and CDR2 is SVGIG (reference sequence). The CDR3 DNA reads as TGTGCCTGGAGTCTCCCAGACAGGCCCTGGGACGAGCAGTACTTC. Residues: CAWSLPDRPWDEQYF.

Worth noting for this clone: Other DNA sequences within the sample encode an identical CDR3. This chain connects TRBV27 to TRBJ2-5, with TRBD1 matching 10 bases. The germline gives CDR1 MNHEY, CDR2 SMNVEV (reference sequence). The V segment lost 5 bases and the J segment 5 bases; nucleotides outside the gene matches: 8. The CDR3 loop spans 15 amino acids. CDR3 nucleotides: TGTGCCAGCAGTCCTTGGACAGGGGGTGGCGAGACCCAGTACTTC. Protein product: CASSPWTGGGETQYF.

Comment on this clone: Distinct nucleotide sequences in the sample also encode this CDR3. The chain employs TRBV19 and TRBJ2-7; 9 bases agree with TRBD2. There are 15 residues in the CDR3. Germline-derived CDR1 and CDR2 are LNHDA and SQIVND (reference sequence). Trimming took 3 bases from V and 4 from J; bases not matched to a gene: 7. The CDR3 DNA reads as TGTGCCAGTAGTATTTCGGCGGGAGGGACTTACGAGCAGTACTTC. This codes for CASSISAGGTYEQYF.

CDR3: CSASGEQFF. CDR3 bases: TGCAGTGCTAGCGGGGAGCAGTTCTTC. The J gene is TRBJ2-1, the V gene TRBV20-1; D unclear. Looked up from germline, CDR1 is DFQATT and CDR2 is SNEGSKA (reference sequence). CDR3 size: 9 residues. V lost 3 bases to trimming and J lost 10 bases, with 4 bases between them.

This clone has just a few counts. The chain is built from TRBV27 and TRBJ1-2; TRBD1 is a possible D gene (6 bases). Germline loops: CDR1 MNHEY, CDR2 SMNVEV (reference sequence). CDR3 size: 12 residues. Trimming left V 5 bases short and J 8 bases short, with 12 bases between. CDR3: CASSPPTGGYTF. The CDR3 nucleotides read TGTGCCAGCAGTCCGCCCACAGGGGGCTACACCTTC.

The chain carries TRBV7-3 and TRBJ2-7; 11 nucleotides agree with TRBD2. Trimming took 1 base from V and 6 from J; bases not matched to a gene: 2. Germline CDR1 reads SGHTA; CDR2 reads FQGTGA. The length of the CDR3 is 14 residues. Here the CDR3 reads CASSLMGTSGEQYF. In DNA, the CDR3 is TGTGCCAGCAGCTTAATGGGGACTAGCGGCGAGCAGTACTTC.

The chain employs TRBV2 and TRBJ2-7; D may be TRBD1 or TRBD2 (5 bases each). The CDR3 extends over 16 amino acids. CDR1 SNHLY and CDR2 FYNNEI come from the germline V gene. Trimming removed 1 base from V and 0 bases from J, with 13 bases in between. CDR3 nucleotides: TGTGCCAGCAGTGAAGAGGGCATTGGGACCTCCTACGAGCAGTACTTC. It codes for CASSEEGIGTSYEQYF.

The chain is built from TRBV5-1 and TRBJ2-7; the match to TRBD1 covers 8 bases. The CDR3 is made up of 14 amino acids. The germline V gene encodes CDR1 SGHRS and CDR2 YFSETQ. V shed 0 bases and J 5 bases; nucleotides not matched to a gene: 4. The CDR3 sequence: CASSLETGVHEQYF. CDR3 in DNA: TGCGCCAGCAGCTTGGAGACAGGGGTCCACGAGCAGTACTTC.

This clone has only one observation. The chain couples TRBV7-9 to TRBJ2-1, with D unresolved. Germline CDR1 is SEHNR and CDR2 is FQNEAQ (reference sequence). Deletions cut 3 bases from V and 5 bases from J, with 11 bases between. CDR3 size: 14 residues. The CDR3 sequence: CASSFKADHNEQFF. The CDR3 DNA reads TGTGCCAGCAGCTTTAAGGCAGACCACAATGAGCAGTTCTTC.